These T cell receptor beta chains were read from a single sample in a study of monozygotic twins with inflammatory bowel disease. TCRdb reanalyzed the 5' RACE reads, giving one entry per CDR3 protein sequence and no DNA. The sample's table shows 200,000 to 250,000 distinct CDR3 sequences. The sample was blood. These receptors originate from a human donor with ulcerative colitis or Crohn's disease, or a healthy co-twin of an affected twin (not recorded which). Both conserved end residues are part of each CDR3.

j_call v_call cdr3_aa
TRBJ2-1 TRBV29-1 CSVEAGGNEQFF
TRBJ1-6 TRBV7-9 CASSLEAKLGSPLHF
TRBJ1-5 TRBV20-1 CSAEQGPNQPQQF
TRBJ2-5 TRBV5-5 CASSAQEFVETQYF
TRBJ1-5 TRBV6-1 CASSEDRAPNQPQHF
TRBJ1-4 TRBV7-9 CASSSKLGKPNEKLFF
TRBJ2-1 TRBV3-1 CASSMEGQNNEQFF
TRBJ1-5 TRBV12-3/TRBV12-4 CARGEFYSNQPQHF
TRBJ2-7 TRBV20-1 CSARVGSYEQYF
TRBJ2-5 TRBV7-9 CASSLAVTAQETQYF
TRBJ2-3 TRBV5-1 CASSLDALTDTQYF
TRBJ1-2 TRBV5-1 CASSLDRSYGYTF
TRBJ2-5 TRBV3-1 CASSLGRWYQETQYF
TRBJ1-2 TRBV18 CASSPSAGSYGYTF
TRBJ2-5 TRBV2 CASSIGQDQETQYF
TRBJ1-1 TRBV20-1 CSATSRTGQTEAFF
TRBJ2-2 TRBV2 CASSARASGSTGELFF
TRBJ2-7 TRBV29-1 CSVEDDRGQQYF
TRBJ1-5 TRBV3-1 CASSQEGINQPQHF
TRBJ1-1 TRBV20-1 CSAKDPTMNTEAFF
TRBJ1-1 TRBV7-3 CASSLLQGTEAFF
TRBJ1-2 TRBV7-2 CASSLMGQNYGYTF
TRBJ2-1 TRBV6-5 CASSYRGSSYNEQFF
TRBJ2-5 TRBV25-1 CASRRSETQYF
TRBJ2-3 TRBV11-2 CASSLGTRGGTDTQYF
TRBJ2-3 TRBV7-2 CASSLVGSTDTQYF
TRBJ2-3 TRBV7-9 CASSFPGQGPADTQYF
TRBJ2-7 TRBV5-4 CASSRSTIAEQYF
TRBJ2-7 TRBV4-2 CASSAPSGTAPYEQYF
TRBJ2-3 TRBV5-1 CASSPEVGADTQYF
TRBJ2-1 TRBV7-3 CASSSRQGDFYNEQFF
TRBJ1-2 TRBV24-1 CATSLVPPRGRGPANYGYTF
TRBJ1-1 TRBV12-3/TRBV12-4 CASSSREANTEAFF
TRBJ2-7 TRBV5-5 CASSLEVYERYF
TRBJ2-7 TRBV7-2 CASSQPGSLKTYEQYF
TRBJ2-7 TRBV29-1 CSVAGGQGAYEQYF
TRBJ1-5 TRBV2 CASSETELQPQHF
TRBJ2-3 TRBV5-1 CASSPGTGFADTQYF
TRBJ2-7 TRBV5-4 CASSDPGGGTSSYEQYF
TRBJ2-3 TRBV25-1 CASSEVGLAGVADTQYF
TRBJ2-1 TRBV20-1 CSARGLTNEQFF
TRBJ2-3 TRBV19 CASSIRDTQYF
TRBJ2-2 TRBV5-1 CASSFYSGGSFVDTGELFF
TRBJ1-2 TRBV5-1 CASSDRQGTGSDYGYTF
TRBJ1-5 TRBV19 CASSIDNFWGSSNQPQHF
TRBJ2-2 TRBV19 CASSLLAATGELFF